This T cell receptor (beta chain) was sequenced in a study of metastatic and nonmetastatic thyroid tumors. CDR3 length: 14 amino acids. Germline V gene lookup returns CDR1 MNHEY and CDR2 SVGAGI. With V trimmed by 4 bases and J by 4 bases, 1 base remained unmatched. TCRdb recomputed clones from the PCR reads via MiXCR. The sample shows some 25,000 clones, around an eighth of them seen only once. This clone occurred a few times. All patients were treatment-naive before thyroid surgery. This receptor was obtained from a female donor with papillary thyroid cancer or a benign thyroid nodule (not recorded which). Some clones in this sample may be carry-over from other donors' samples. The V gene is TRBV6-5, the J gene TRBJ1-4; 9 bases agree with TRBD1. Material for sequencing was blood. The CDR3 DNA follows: TGTGCCAGCAGTTGGGACAGGGTTAATGAAAAACTGTTTTTT. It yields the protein CASSWDRVNEKLFF.